This T cell receptor (beta chain) was sequenced during a study of CD4+ T cells in melanoma. Study findings and constraints: A reported correlation linked neoantigen-specific CD4+ T cells to CD8+, macrophage and B cell function. Reportedly, melanoma neoantigen-specific CD4+ T cells showed varied differentiation states.

CDR1 is SGDLS, CDR2 YYNGEE, per germline. The V and J ends lost 0 bases and 6 bases, in that order; junction bases with no gene match: 0. The CDR3 totals 14 residues. TCRdb's copy holds only in-frame clones and misses some; the assay was immunoSEQ multiplex PCR. The sample consists of over 100,000 clones, around 92% of them appearing once. Remarks on this clone: Its antigen is unidentified.

The chain combines TRBV9 with TRBJ2-2, with 9 bases that match TRBD1. The sequenced sample consisted of peripheral blood. This clonotype originated in a human donor with melanoma. The CDR3 DNA sequence: TGTGCCAGCAGCGTAGGACAGGGGGCCGGGGAGCTGTTTTTT. Its protein is CASSVGQGAGELFF.